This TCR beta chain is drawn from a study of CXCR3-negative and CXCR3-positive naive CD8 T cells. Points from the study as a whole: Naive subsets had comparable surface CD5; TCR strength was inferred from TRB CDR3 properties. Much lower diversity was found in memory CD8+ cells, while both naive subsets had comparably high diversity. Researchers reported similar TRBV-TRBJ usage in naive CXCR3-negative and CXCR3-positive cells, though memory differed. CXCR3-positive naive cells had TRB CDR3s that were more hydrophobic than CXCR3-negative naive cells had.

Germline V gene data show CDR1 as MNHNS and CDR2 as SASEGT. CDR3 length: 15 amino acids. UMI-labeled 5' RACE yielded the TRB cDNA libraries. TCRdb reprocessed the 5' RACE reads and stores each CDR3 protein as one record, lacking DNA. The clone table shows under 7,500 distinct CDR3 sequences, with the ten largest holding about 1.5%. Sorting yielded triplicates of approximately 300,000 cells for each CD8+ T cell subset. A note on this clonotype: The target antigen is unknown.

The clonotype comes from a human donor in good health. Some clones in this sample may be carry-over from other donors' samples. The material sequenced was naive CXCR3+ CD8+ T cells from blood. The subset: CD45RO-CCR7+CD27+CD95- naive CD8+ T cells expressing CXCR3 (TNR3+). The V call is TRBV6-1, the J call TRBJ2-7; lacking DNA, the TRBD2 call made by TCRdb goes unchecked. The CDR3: CASSDRGRQGHEQYF.